This T cell receptor beta chain was recovered during a study of shared clonotypes between healthy human individuals. Points on this clone: Antigen specificity is unknown.

Findings of the study overall: All-four-donor shared clonotypes had higher generation probabilities than non-shared clonotypes did. Around 5% was the fraction of naive CD4 clonotypes found shared across a few donors.

Unmatched junction bases numbered 3, after V lost 4 bases and J lost 1 base. The CDR3 totals 15 residues. CDR1 is LGHNA and CDR2 is YNFKEQ in the germline V gene. Naive CD8 populations comprised CD45RO-negative cells positively selected for CCR7, excluding terminally differentiated effector memory CD45RA+ cells. Here immunoSEQ multiplex PCR was the method, and the copy in TCRdb shows in-frame clones only, minus some. The top ten hold 1.2% of the sample, which has nearly 2 million clones, about 95% seen once. The origin of this receptor is a man aged 18-30 years in good health. This chain connects TRBV4-2 to TRBJ2-1; 8 bases are a match to TRBD2. The sequenced material came from naive CD8+ T cells sorted from blood. The CDR3 here is CASSPERGSYNEQFF. In DNA, the CDR3 is TGTGCCAGCAGCCCCGAGCGGGGGTCCTACAATGAGCAGTTCTTC.